The rows below give T cell receptor beta chains drawn from one sample of a study of CD8 T cells in ankylosing spondylitis. One entry per CDR3 protein results from TCRdb running MiXCR on the 5' RACE reads. The sample has around 120,000 distinct CDR3 sequences; around 24% are singletons. Sample: synovial fluid, either unsorted or a sorted T cell fraction (not recorded which). These receptors all come from a male donor with ankylosing spondylitis. CDR3s include the opening cysteine and the closing phenylalanine or tryptophan. The order of the fields is D gene, V gene, J gene, clone size, CDR3 protein, CDR3 DNA. The D gene is left open where the match is weak. Expanded clones are given a class, and other clones once, few, many or no size at all.

>TRBD2|TRBV7-2|TRBJ2-1|few
CASSLGLANNEQFF
TGTGCCAGCAGCTTAGGACTAGCGAATAATGAGCAGTTCTTC
>.|TRBV6-2/TRBV6-3|TRBJ1-2|few
CANRPTGLEGYTF
TGTGCCAACAGACCAACAGGGTTGGAAGGCTACACCTTC
>.|TRBV10-1|TRBJ2-3|.
CASSDSSGGDTDTQYF
TGCGCCAGCAGTGATTCCTCCGGGGGCGATACAGATACGCAGTATTTT
>.|TRBV18|TRBJ2-3|few
CASSRTYTDTQYF
TGTGCCAGCTCCCGGACATACACAGATACGCAGTATTTT
>TRBD2|TRBV20-1|TRBJ2-1|.
CSARAASGSSYNEQFF
TGCAGTGCTAGAGCGGCTAGCGGGAGTTCGTACAATGAGCAGTTCTTC
>TRBD2|TRBV20-1|TRBJ2-5|.
CSASLPGTSGEETQYF
TGCAGTGCTAGTCTACCCGGGACTAGCGGAGAAGAGACCCAGTACTTC
>TRBD1|TRBV7-2|TRBJ2-2|many
CASSSQGEPGELFF
TGTGCCAGCAGCTCTCAGGGGGAACCCGGGGAGCTGTTTTTT
>.|TRBV6-1|TRBJ1-2|.
CASSRTGLDGYTF
TGTGCCAGCAGCCGAACAGGGTTAGATGGCTACACCTTC
>.|TRBV30|TRBJ2-1|.
CAWSQSSYNEQFF
TGTGCCTGGAGCCAGAGCTCCTACAATGAGCAGTTCTTC
>TRBD1|TRBV7-2|TRBJ2-1|.
CASSFSGQDEQFF
TGTGCCAGCAGCTTCTCCGGACAGGATGAGCAGTTCTTC
>.|TRBV7-9|TRBJ1-2|.
CASSLPGDHNYGYTF
TGTGCCAGCAGCTTACCGGGGGACCATAACTATGGCTACACCTTC
>TRBD2|TRBV5-6|TRBJ2-1|.
CASSFSGRGSDEQFF
TGTGCCAGCAGCTTTAGCGGGAGAGGTTCCGATGAGCAGTTCTTC
>.|TRBV18|TRBJ1-1|.
CASSPWAVNTEAFF
TGTGCCAGCTCACCGTGGGCAGTGAACACTGAAGCTTTCTTT
>TRBD1|TRBV6-1|TRBJ2-1|.
CASRPGTGEWNEQFF
TGTGCCAGCAGGCCCGGGACAGGGGAGTGGAATGAGCAGTTCTTC
>TRBD2|TRBV29-1|TRBJ2-1|many
CSVTTSGNINEQFF
TGCAGCGTGACGACTAGCGGGAATATCAATGAGCAGTTCTTC
>TRBD2|TRBV12-3/TRBV12-4|TRBJ2-1|few
CASSLARRTRSYNEQFF
TGTGCCAGCAGTTTAGCGCGGAGGACTAGAAGTTACAATGAGCAGTTCTTC
>TRBD1|TRBV3-1|TRBJ2-7|few
CASSQYQGAAYEQYF
TGTGCCAGCAGCCAATACCAGGGGGCGGCCTACGAGCAGTACTTC
>TRBD2|TRBV7-9|TRBJ2-1|.
CASSFIGLADSYNEQFF
TGTGCCAGCAGCTTTATTGGACTAGCGGACTCCTACAATGAGCAGTTCTTC
>.|TRBV13|TRBJ1-2|many
CASSLSINSPLGYTF
TGTGCCAGCAGCTTAAGTATAAACAGCCCCCTGGGCTACACCTTC
>.|TRBV27|TRBJ1-4|few
CASSQSGSRDEKLFF
TGTGCCAGCAGTCAGTCAGGATCAAGGGATGAAAAACTGTTTTTT
>TRBD1|TRBV24-1|TRBJ2-1|.
CATSDQGTGYNEQFF
TGTGCCACCAGTGACCAAGGGACAGGGTACAATGAGCAGTTCTTC
>.|TRBV7-2|TRBJ2-7|.
CASSLAAFGSGGQYF
TGTGCCAGCAGCTTAGCGGCCTTTGGGTCTGGGGGGCAGTACTTC
>.|TRBV11-2|TRBJ2-3|few
CASNRGTDTQYF
TGTGCCAGCAATAGGGGCACAGATACGCAGTATTTT
>.|TRBV10-3|TRBJ1-5|.
CAISESGGHGNQPQHF
TGTGCCATCAGTGAGTCTGGAGGACATGGCAATCAGCCCCAGCATTTT
>.|TRBV14|TRBJ2-3|few
CASSGPSGTTDTQYF
TGTGCCAGCAGCGGGCCCTCGGGAACGACAGATACGCAGTATTTT
>.|TRBV5-1|TRBJ1-1|.
CASSIQSLNTEAFF
TGCGCCAGCAGCATACAGTCCCTGAACACTGAAGCTTTCTTT
>.|TRBV7-9|TRBJ1-4|many
CASSLTDSGWFF
TGTGCCAGCAGCTTAACCGATTCAGGATGGTTTTTT
>.|TRBV27|TRBJ1-1|few
CASSLLGVETEAFF
TGTGCCAGCAGTTTATTAGGAGTGGAAACTGAAGCTTTCTTT
>TRBD2|TRBV15|TRBJ2-5|.
CATSSGTSGPSAETQYF
TGTGCCACCAGCAGCGGGACTAGCGGGCCTTCTGCGGAGACCCAGTACTTC